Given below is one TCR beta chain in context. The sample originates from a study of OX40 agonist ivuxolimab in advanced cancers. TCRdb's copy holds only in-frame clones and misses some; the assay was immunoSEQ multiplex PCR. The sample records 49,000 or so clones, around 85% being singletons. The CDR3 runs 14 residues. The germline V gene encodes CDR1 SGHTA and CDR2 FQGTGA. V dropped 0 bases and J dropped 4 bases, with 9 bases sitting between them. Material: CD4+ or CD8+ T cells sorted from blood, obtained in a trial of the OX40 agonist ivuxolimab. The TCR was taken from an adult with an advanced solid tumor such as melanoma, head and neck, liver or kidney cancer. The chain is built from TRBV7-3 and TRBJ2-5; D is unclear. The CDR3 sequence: CASSLTPSRETQYF. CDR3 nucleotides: TGTGCCAGCAGCTTAACGCCCAGCCGAGAGACCCAGTACTTC.